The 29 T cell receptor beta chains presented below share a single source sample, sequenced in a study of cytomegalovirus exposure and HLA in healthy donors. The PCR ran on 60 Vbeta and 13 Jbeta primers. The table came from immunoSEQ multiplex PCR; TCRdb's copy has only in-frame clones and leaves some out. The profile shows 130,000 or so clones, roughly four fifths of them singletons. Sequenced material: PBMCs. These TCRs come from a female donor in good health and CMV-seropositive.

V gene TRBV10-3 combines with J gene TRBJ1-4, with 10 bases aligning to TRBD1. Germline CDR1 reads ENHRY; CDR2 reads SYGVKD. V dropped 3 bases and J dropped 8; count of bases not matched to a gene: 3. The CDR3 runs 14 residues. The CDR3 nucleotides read TGTGCCATCAGTGACGGGACAGGGGCCGAAAAACTGTTTTTT. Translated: CAISDGTGAEKLFF.

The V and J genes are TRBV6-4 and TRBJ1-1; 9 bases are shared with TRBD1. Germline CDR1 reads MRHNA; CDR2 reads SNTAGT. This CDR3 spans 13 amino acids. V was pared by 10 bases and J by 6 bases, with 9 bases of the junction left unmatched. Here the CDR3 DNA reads TGTGCCACCCAGGGGGACAGGGAGGCTGAAGCTTTCTTT. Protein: CATQGDREAEAFF.

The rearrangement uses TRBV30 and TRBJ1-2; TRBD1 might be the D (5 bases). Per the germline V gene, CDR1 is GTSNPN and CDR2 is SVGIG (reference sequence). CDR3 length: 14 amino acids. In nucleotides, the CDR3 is TGTGCGGGTCAGGGTCTATTGGGGATCTATGGCTACACCTTC. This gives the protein CAGQGLLGIYGYTF.

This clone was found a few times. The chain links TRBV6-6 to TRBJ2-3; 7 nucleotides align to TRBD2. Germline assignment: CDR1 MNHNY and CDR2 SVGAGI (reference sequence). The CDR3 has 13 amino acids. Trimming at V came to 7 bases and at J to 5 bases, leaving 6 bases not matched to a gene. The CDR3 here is CASMGGNIDTQYF. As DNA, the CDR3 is TGTGCCAGCATGGGGGGGAATATAGATACGCAGTATTTT.

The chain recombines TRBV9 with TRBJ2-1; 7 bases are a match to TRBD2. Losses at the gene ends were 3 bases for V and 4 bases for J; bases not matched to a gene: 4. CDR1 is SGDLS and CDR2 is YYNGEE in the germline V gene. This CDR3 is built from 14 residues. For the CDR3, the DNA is TGTGCCAGCAGCGGTGGCGGGAGTTACAATGAGCAGTTCTTC. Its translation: CASSGGGSYNEQFF.

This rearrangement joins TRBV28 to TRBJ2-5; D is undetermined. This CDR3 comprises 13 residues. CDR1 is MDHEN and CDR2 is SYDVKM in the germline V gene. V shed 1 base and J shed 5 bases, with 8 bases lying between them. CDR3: CASSLFEVETQYF. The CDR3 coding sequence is TGTGCCAGCAGTTTATTTGAGGTGGAGACCCAGTACTTC.

The CDR3 spells CASSPPQRSGQTQYF. The CDR3, as DNA: TGCGCCAGCAGCCCCCCACAGCGAAGCGGACAGACCCAGTACTTC. The chain is built from TRBV5-1 and TRBJ2-5; perhaps TRBD2 as D (5 bases). Trimming stripped 4 bases from V and 6 bases from J, with 19 bases between. The CDR3 is made up of 15 amino acids. Germline V CDR1 and CDR2: SGHRS, YFSETQ.

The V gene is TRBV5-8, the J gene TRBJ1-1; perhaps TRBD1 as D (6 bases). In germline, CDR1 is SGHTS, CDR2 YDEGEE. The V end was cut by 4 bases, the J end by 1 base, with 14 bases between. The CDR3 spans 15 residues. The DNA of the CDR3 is TGTGCCAGCAGCCTCCCGACAGGAGGGAACACTGAAGCTTTCTTT. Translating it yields CASSLPTGGNTEAFF.

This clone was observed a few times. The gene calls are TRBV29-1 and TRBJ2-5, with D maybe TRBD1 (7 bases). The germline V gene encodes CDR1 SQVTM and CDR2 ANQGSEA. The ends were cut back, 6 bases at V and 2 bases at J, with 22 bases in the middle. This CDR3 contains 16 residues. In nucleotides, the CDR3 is TGCAGCGTCCTGACAGGGAGGCACGTGGTTCAAGAGACCCAGTACTTC. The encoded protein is CSVLTGRHVVQETQYF.

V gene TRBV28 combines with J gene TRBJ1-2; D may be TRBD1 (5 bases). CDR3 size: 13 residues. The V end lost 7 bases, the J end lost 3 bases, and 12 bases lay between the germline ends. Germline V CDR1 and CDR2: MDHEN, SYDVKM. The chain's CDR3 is CASTLRGDYGYTF. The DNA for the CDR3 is TGTGCCAGCACTCTAAGGGGCGACTATGGCTACACCTTC.

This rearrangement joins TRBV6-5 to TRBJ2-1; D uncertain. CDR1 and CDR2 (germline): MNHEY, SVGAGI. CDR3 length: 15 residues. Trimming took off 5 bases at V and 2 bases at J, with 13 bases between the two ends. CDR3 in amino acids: CASSPLEPPYNEQFF. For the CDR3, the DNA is TGTGCCAGCAGTCCCCTGGAGCCCCCCTACAATGAGCAGTTCTTC.

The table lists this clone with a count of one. DNA of the CDR3: TGTGCCAGCACACGAACAGGGTCAGCCTACGAGCAGTACTTC. This gives the protein CASTRTGSAYEQYF. This chain connects TRBV6-1 to TRBJ2-7, with D maybe TRBD1 (6 bases). The CDR3 loop spans 14 amino acids. Germline V gene data show CDR1 as MNHNS and CDR2 as SASEGT. With 7 bases removed from V and 2 bases from J, the gap between germline ends came to 15 bases.

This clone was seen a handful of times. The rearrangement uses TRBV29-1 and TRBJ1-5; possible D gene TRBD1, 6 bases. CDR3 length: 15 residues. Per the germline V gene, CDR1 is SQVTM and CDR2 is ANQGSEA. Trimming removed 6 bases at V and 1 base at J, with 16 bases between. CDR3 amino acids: CSVLEDRTSNQPQHF. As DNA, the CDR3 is TGCAGCGTCTTAGAAGACAGGACCAGCAATCAGCCCCAGCATTTT.

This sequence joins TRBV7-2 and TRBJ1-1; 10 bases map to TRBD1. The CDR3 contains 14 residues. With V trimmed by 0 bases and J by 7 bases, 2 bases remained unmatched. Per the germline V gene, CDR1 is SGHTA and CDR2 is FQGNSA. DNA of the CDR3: TGTGCCAGCAGCTTAGCGGGACAGGGGTTTGAAGCTTTCTTT. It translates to CASSLAGQGFEAFF.

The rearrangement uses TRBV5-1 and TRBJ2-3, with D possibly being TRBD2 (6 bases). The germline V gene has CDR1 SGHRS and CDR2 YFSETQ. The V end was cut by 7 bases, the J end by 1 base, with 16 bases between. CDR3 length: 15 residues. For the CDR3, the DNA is TGCGCCAGCGGCGTTGGGGCTAGCGGCACAGATACGCAGTATTTT. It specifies CASGVGASGTDTQYF.

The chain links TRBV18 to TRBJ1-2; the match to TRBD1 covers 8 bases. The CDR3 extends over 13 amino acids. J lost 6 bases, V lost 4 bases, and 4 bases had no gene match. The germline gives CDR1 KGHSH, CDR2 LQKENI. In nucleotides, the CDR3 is TGTGCCAGCTCACGGGACAGGAGTGATGGCTACACCTTC. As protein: CASSRDRSDGYTF.

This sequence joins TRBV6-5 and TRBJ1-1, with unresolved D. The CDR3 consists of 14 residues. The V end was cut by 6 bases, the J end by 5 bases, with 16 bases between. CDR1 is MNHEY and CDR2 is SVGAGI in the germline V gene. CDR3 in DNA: TGTGCCAGCAGAGGATCGCAAAGCGCAACTGAAGCTTTCTTT. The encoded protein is CASRGSQSATEAFF.

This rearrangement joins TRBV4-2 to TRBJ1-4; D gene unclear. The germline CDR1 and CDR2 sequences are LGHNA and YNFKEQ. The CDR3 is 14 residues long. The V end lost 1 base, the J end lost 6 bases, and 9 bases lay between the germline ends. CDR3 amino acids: CASSQVGVDEKLFF. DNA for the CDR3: TGTGCCAGCAGCCAAGTGGGCGTCGATGAAAAACTGTTTTTT.

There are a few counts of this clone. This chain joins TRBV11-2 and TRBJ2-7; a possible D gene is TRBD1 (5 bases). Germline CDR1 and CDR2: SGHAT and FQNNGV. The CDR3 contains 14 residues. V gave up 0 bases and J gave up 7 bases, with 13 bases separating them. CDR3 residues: CASSLESGAGEQYF. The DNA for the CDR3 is TGTGCCAGCAGCTTAGAGTCTGGGGCCGGGGAGCAGTACTTC.

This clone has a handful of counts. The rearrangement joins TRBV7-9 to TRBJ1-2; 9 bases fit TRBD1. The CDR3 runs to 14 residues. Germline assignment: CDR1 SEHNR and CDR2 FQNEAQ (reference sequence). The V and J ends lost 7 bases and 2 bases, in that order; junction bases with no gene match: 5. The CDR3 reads CASTFGTGNYGYTF. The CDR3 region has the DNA TGTGCCAGCACCTTCGGGACAGGGAACTATGGCTACACCTTC.

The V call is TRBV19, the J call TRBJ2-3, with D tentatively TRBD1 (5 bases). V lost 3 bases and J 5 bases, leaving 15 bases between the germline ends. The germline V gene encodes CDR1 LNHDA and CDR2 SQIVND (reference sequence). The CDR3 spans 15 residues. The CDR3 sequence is CASSMRQGAGDTQYF. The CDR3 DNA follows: TGTGCCAGTAGTATGAGGCAGGGTGCAGGAGATACGCAGTATTTT.

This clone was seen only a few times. CDR3 sequence reads: CASSGMSRGLTQYF. CDR3 bases: TGTGCCAGCAGTGGAATGTCCAGGGGGCTGACGCAGTATTTT. This chain connects TRBV6-1 to TRBJ2-3; 8 positions agree with TRBD1. Germline CDR1 reads MNHNS; CDR2 reads SASEGT. V lost 4 bases to trimming and J lost 9 bases; unmatched junction nucleotides: 9. The CDR3 contains 14 residues.

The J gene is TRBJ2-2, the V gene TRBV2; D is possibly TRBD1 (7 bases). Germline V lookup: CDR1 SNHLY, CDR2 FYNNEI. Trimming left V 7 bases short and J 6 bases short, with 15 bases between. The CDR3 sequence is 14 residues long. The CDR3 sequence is CASKTDREAGELFF. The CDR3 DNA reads TGTGCCAGCAAAACTGACAGGGAGGCCGGGGAGCTGTTTTTT.

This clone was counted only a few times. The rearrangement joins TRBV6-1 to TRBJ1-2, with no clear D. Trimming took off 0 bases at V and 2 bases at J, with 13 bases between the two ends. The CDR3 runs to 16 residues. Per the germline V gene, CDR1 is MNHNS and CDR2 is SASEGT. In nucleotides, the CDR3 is TGTGCCAGCAGTGAAGCGTCTGGGCCTTCAAACTATGGCTACACCTTC. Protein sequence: CASSEASGPSNYGYTF.

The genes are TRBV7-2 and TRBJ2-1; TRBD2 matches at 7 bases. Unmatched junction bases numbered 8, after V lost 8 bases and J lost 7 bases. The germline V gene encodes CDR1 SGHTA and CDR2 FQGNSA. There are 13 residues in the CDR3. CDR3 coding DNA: TGTGCCAGCGGGGACTACGTTGTAAATGAGCAGTTCTTC. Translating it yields CASGDYVVNEQFF. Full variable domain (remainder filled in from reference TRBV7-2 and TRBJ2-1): GAGVSQSPSNKVTEKGKDVELRCDPISGHTALYWYRQSLGQGLEFLIYFQGNSAPDKSGLPSDRFSAERTGGSVSTLTIQRTQQEDSAVYLCASGDYVVNEQFFGPGTRLTVL.

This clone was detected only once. The CDR3: CASSLGTYNEQFF. CDR3 nucleotide sequence: TGTGCCAGCAGCTTGGGGACTTACAATGAGCAGTTCTTC. The chain recombines TRBV7-6 with TRBJ2-1, with a weak D call TRBD2 (6 bases). V lost 3 bases and J lost 4, with 7 bases in between. The CDR3 sequence is 13 residues long. The V gene's germline CDR1 is SGHVS and CDR2 FNYEAQ.

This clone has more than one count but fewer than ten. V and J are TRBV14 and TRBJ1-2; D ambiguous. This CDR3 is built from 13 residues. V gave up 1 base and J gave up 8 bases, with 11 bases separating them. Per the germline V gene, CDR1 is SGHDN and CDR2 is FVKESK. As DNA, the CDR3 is TGTGCCAGCAGCCAAGCCAGGCAAGACGGCTACACCTTC. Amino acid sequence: CASSQARQDGYTF.

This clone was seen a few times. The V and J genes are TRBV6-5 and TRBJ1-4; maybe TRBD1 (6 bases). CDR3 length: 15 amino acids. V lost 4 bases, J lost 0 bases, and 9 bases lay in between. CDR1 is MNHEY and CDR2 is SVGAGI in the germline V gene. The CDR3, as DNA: TGTGCCAGCAGTTTAAACAGGGCAACTAATGAAAAACTGTTTTTT. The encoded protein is CASSLNRATNEKLFF.

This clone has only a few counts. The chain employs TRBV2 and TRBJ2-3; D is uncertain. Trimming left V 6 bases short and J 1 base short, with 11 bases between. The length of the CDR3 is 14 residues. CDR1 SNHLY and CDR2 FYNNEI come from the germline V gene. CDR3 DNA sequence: TGTGCCAGCAGACCCCTTAGTGGCACAGATACGCAGTATTTT. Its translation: CASRPLSGTDTQYF.